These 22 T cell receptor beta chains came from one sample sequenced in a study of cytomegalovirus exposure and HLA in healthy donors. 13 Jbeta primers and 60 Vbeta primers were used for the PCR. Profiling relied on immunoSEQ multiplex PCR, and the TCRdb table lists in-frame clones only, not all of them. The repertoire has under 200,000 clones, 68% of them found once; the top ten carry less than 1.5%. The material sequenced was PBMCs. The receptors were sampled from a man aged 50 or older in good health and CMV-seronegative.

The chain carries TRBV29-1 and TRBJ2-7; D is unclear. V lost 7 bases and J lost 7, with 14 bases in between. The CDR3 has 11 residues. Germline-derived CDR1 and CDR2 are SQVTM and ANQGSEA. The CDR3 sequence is CSAKLLREQYF. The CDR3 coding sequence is TGCAGCGCGAAGCTGCTTCGAGAGCAGTACTTC.

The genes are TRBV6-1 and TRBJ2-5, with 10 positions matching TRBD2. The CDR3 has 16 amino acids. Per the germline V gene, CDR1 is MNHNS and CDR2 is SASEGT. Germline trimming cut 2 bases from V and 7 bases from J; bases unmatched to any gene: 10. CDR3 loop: CASSEWASGGKGTQYF. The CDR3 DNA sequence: TGTGCCAGCAGTGAATGGGCTAGCGGGGGAAAAGGGACCCAGTACTTC.

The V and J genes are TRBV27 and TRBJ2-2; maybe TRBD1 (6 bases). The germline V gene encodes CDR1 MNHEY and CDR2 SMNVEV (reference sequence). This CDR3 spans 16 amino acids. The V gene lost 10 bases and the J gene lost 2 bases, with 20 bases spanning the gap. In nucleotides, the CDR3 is TGTGCCACCCGAAGGAACAGGGTAGCCAACACCGGGGAGCTGTTTTTT. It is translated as CATRRNRVANTGELFF.

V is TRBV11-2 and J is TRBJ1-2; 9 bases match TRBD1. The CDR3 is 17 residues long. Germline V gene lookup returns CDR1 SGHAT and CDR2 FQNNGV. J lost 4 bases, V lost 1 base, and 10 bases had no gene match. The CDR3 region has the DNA TGTGCCAGCAGCTTAGTGGGGGGGACAGGGAACGTCTATGGCTACACCTTC. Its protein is CASSLVGGTGNVYGYTF.

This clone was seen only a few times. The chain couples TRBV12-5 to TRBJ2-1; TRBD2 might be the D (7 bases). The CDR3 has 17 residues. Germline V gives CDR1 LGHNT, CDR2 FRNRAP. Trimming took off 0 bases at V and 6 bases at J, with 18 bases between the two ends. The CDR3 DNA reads TGTGCTAGTGGTTTGGTACTGGGCGGAGGGGGGGTCAATGAGCAGTTCTTC. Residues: CASGLVLGGGGVNEQFF.

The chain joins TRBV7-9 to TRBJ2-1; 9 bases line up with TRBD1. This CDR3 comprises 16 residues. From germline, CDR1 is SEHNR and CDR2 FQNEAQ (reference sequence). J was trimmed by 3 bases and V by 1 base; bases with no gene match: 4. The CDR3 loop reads CASSLETGGIYNEQFF. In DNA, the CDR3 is TGTGCCAGCAGCTTAGAAACAGGGGGCATCTACAATGAGCAGTTCTTC. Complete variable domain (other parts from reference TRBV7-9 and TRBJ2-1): DTGVSQNPRHKITKRGQNVTFRCDPISEHNRLYWYRQTLGQGPEFLTYFQNEAQLEKSRLLSDRFSAERPKGSFSTLEIQRTEQGDSAMYLCASSLETGGIYNEQFFGPGTRLTVL.

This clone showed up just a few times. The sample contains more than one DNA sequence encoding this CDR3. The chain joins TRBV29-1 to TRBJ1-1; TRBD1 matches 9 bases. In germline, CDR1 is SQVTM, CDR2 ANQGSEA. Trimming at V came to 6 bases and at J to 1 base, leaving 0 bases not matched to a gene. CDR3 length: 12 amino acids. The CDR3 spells CSVGQGNTEAFF. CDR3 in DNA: TGCAGCGTGGGACAGGGGAACACTGAAGCTTTCTTT.

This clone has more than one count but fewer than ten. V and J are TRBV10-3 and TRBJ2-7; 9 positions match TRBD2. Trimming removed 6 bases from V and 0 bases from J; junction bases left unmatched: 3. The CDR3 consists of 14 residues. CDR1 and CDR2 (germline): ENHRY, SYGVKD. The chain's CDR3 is CAISERGVSYEQYF. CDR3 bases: TGTGCCATCAGCGAGCGGGGGGTCTCCTACGAGCAGTACTTC.

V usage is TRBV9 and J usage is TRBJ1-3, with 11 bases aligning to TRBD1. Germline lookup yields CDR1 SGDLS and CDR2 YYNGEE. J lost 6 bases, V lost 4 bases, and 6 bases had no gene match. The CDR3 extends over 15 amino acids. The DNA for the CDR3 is TGTGCCAGCAGCTTGGGACAGGGGGTCCCAAACACCATATATTTT. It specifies CASSLGQGVPNTIYF.

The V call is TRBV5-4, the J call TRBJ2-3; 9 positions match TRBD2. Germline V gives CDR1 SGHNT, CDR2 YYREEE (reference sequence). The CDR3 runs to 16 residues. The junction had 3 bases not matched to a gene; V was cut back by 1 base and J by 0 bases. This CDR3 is CASSLRRGGSTDTQYF. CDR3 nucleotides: TGTGCCAGCAGCTTGAGGCGGGGGGGCAGCACAGATACGCAGTATTTT.

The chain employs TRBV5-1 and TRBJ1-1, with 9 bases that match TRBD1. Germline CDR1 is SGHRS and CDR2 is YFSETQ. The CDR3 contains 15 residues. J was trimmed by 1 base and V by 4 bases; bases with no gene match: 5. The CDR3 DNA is TGCGCCAGCAGCAACCTACAGGGGGCGAACACTGAAGCTTTCTTT. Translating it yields CASSNLQGANTEAFF.

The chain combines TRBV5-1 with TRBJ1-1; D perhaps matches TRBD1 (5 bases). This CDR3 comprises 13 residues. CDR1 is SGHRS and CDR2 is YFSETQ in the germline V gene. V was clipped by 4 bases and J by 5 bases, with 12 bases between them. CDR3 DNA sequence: TGCGCCAGCAGCCGGGCCGGGGGTACTGAAGCTTTCTTT. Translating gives CASSRAGGTEAFF. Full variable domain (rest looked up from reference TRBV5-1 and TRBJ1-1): KAGVTQTPRYLIKTRGQQVTLSCSPISGHRSVSWYQQTPGQGLQFLFEYFSETQRNKGNFPGRFSGRQFSNSRSEMNVSTLELGDSALYLCASSRAGGTEAFFGQGTRLTVV.

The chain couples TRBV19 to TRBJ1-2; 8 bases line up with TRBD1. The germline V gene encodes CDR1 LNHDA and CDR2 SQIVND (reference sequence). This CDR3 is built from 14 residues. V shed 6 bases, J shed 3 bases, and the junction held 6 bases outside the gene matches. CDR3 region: CASRVGQGYYGYTF. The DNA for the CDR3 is TGTGCCAGTAGAGTCGGACAGGGATACTATGGCTACACCTTC. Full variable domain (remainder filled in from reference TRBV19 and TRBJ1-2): DGGITQSPKYLFRKEGQNVTLSCEQNLNHDAMYWYRQDPGQGLRLIYYSQIVNDFQKGDIAEGYSVSREKKESFPLTVTSAQKNPTAFYLCASRVGQGYYGYTFGSGTRLTVV.

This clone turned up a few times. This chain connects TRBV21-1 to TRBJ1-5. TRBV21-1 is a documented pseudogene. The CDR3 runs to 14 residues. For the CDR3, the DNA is TGTGCCAGCAGCAAGAGCTATAGCAATCAGCCCCAGCATTTT. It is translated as CASSKSYSNQPQHF.

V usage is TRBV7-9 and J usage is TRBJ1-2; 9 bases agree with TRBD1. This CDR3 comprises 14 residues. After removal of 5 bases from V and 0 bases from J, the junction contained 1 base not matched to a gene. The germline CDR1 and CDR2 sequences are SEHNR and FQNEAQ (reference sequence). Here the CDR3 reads CASSTGGPNYGYTF. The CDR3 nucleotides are TGTGCCAGCAGCACAGGGGGCCCTAACTATGGCTACACCTTC.

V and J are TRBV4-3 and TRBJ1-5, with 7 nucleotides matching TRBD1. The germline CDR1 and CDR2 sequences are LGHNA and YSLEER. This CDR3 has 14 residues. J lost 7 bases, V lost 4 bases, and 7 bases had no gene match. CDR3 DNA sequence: TGCGCCAGCAGCCTTTACAGGGGACGGCAGCCCCAGCATTTT. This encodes CASSLYRGRQPQHF.

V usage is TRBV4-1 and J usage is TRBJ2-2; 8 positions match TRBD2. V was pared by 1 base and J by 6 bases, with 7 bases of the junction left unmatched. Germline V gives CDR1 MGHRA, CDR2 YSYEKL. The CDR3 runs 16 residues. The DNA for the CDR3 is TGCGCCAGCAGCCAAGGGGGCGGGGGGCCTTCCGGGGAGCTGTTTTTT. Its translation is CASSQGGGGPSGELFF.

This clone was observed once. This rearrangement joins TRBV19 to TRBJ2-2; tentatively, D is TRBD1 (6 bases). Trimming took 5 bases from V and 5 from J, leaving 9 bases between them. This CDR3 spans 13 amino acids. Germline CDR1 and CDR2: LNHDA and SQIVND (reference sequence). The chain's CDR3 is CASSVQGTGELFF. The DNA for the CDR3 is TGTGCCAGTAGTGTTCAGGGGACCGGGGAGCTGTTTTTT.

The CDR3 loop is CASSPRLTDTQYF. Written as DNA, the CDR3 is TGCGCCAGCAGCCCAAGACTGACAGATACGCAGTATTTT. The genes are TRBV5-1 and TRBJ2-3, with D unclear. There are 13 residues in the CDR3. The V and J ends lost 4 bases and 3 bases respectively, with 9 bases between them. CDR1 is SGHRS, CDR2 YFSETQ, per germline.

CDR3 sequence reads: CASSPHRGITEAFF. The CDR3 nucleotides read TGTGCCAGCAGCCCCCACAGGGGCATCACTGAAGCTTTCTTT. The rearrangement links TRBV6-5 to TRBJ1-1; 7 nucleotides match TRBD1. After removal of 6 bases from V and 4 bases from J, the junction contained 8 bases not matched to a gene. From germline, CDR1 is MNHEY and CDR2 SVGAGI. The CDR3 is 14 amino acids.

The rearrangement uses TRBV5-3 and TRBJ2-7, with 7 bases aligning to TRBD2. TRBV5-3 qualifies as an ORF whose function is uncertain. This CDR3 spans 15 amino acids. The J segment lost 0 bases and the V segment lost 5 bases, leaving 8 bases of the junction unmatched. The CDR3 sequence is CARSSFSGPSYEQYF. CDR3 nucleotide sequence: TGTGCCAGAAGTTCCTTTAGCGGGCCCTCCTACGAGCAGTACTTC.

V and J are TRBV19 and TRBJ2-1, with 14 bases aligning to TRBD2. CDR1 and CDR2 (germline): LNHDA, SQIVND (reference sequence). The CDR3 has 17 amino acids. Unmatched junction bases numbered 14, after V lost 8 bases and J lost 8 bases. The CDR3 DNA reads TGTGCCAGTTCGGGACTAGCGGGGGATAAATCTGACCATGAGCAGTTCTTC. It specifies CASSGLAGDKSDHEQFF.